The 5 T cell receptor beta chains below all came from one sample that was sequenced in a study of beta chain features in type 1 diabetes. Reverse transcription of all isolated RNA meant that expressed TCRB transcripts were sequenced. Sequenced by immunoSEQ multiplex PCR; TCRdb stores in-frame clones only, minus some. The table lists 400,000 to 450,000 clones, roughly 14% of them singletons. The sample consisted of naive CD4+ T cells from blood. The receptors come from a man under 40 in good health.

This clone has just a few counts. Other DNA sequences in the same sample also yield this CDR3. The chain uses TRBV10-3 and TRBJ2-1; D is ambiguous. The CDR3 runs 13 residues. Trimming removed 3 bases at V and 2 bases at J, with 5 bases between. Germline V CDR1 and CDR2: ENHRY, SYGVKD. As DNA, the CDR3 is TGTGCCATCAGTGAAGGGACCTACAATGAGCAGTTCTTC. This translates into CAISEGTYNEQFF.

There are a few counts of this clone. The V gene is TRBV4-3, the J gene TRBJ2-5; tentative D call: TRBD2 (6 bases). Germline CDR1 reads LGHNA; CDR2 reads YSLEER. The CDR3 is made up of 14 amino acids. Deletions cut 1 base from V and 5 bases from J, with 11 bases between. The CDR3 DNA reads TGCGCCAGCAGCCAAGCGCGGGGCGGGGAGACCCAGTACTTC. Its translation is CASSQARGGETQYF.

This clone was counted a few times. The rearrangement links TRBV4-2 to TRBJ2-1; 8 bases match TRBD2. The CDR3 has 16 residues. The germline V gene encodes CDR1 LGHNA and CDR2 YNFKEQ. V gave up 2 bases and J gave up 5 bases; unmatched junction bases: 8. The CDR3 DNA is TGTGCCAGCAGCCAAAACAGCGGGAGTGGGGACAATGAGCAGTTCTTC. It codes for CASSQNSGSGDNEQFF.

About this clone itself: This may come from a read error, since a much larger clone is one base off. Other DNA sequences in the same sample also yield this CDR3. The V gene is TRBV11-2, the J gene TRBJ2-3, with unresolved D. V lost 3 bases to trimming and J lost 6 bases, with 4 bases between them. Germline values: CDR1 SGHAT, CDR2 FQNNGV. There are 11 residues in the CDR3. The CDR3: CASSLADTQYF. The CDR3 DNA follows: TGTGCCAGCAGCTTGGCCGATACGCAGTATTTT.

The gene calls are TRBV9 and TRBJ2-1, with TRBD2 matching 11 bases. The germline V gene encodes CDR1 SGDLS and CDR2 YYNGEE. The trim removed 2 bases at V and 5 bases at J, leaving 6 bases unmatched. The CDR3 spans 16 residues. Here the CDR3 reads CASSVLGLAVHNEQFF. The DNA of the CDR3 is TGTGCCAGCAGCGTTCTGGGACTAGCGGTTCACAATGAGCAGTTCTTC.